The clone carrying this T cell receptor (beta chain) was recorded a few times. What it binds is unknown. The entry originates in a study of Graves' ophthalmopathy and Graves' hyperthyroidism. V trimming: 5 bases; J trimming: 3 bases; junction bases outside the gene matches: 11. The CDR3 is 16 amino acids. Overall study results and limits: Blood also harbored most expanded thyroid clonotypes above 0.001 frequency.

As the starting material, 10 ml of fresh peripheral blood yielded the PBMCs. TCR beta CDR3 regions were amplified from RNA transcripts. After a first-round RT-PCR with HTBI primers, a second-round multiplex PCR was run. One entry per CDR3 protein, called by TCRdb with MiXCR from the multiplex PCR reads. The repertoire holds over 150,000 distinct CDR3 sequences, with around two fifths as singletons. V and J are TRBV12-3 or TRBV12-4 and TRBJ1-2; TRBD1 matches 8 bases. The material sequenced was peripheral blood. The TCR originated in a woman between 40 and 55 years old with Graves' ophthalmopathy. The DNA of the CDR3 is TGTGCCAGCAGTCAAATGCGGACAGGGCCTTACTATGGCTACACCTTC. Protein sequence: CASSQMRTGPYYGYTF.